The 22 T cell receptor beta chains reported below all come from one sample, sequenced in a study of long-term antiretroviral therapy in people with HIV. Running of the v3.0 immunoSEQ assay took place at survey level. Clones were sequenced by immunoSEQ multiplex PCR, and TCRdb holds only the in-frame ones, with some missing. The sample lists more than 20,000 clones, roughly 89% occurring once. This specimen consisted of unsorted PBMCs, obtained 1.8 years before starting antiretroviral therapy. These receptor sequences come from a man aged 45-65 years with HIV.

This sequence joins TRBV6-6 and TRBJ1-3; D gene ambiguous. CDR3 length: 13 amino acids. The germline V and J ends were trimmed by 2 bases and 4 bases, with 6 bases remaining between them. Per the germline V gene, CDR1 is MNHNY and CDR2 is SVGAGI (reference sequence). This CDR3 is CASSYVRGNTIYF. The CDR3 DNA sequence: TGTGCCAGCAGTTACGTGCGGGGAAACACCATATATTTT.

This clone was seen more than once but under ten times. A junction end diverges from the germline sequence, so it may reflect a read error. The chain carries TRBV7-7 and TRBJ2-7; TRBD2 matches 8 bases. Germline assignment: CDR1 SSHAT and CDR2 FNYEAQ (reference sequence). The CDR3 sequence is 16 residues long. The DNA of the CDR3 is TGTGCTAGCAGCTGGGGGCGGTGCGGGGGGACCTGGGAGCAGTACTTC. Amino acid sequence: CASSWGRCGGTWEQYF.

The V and J genes are TRBV6-5 and TRBJ2-7, with 11 bases matching TRBD1. Losses at the gene ends were 5 bases for V and 6 bases for J; bases not matched to a gene: 9. The V gene's germline CDR1 is MNHEY and CDR2 SVGAGI. The CDR3 sequence is 15 residues long. CDR3 in amino acids: CASSVLPGQGGEQYF. CDR3 bases: TGTGCCAGCAGTGTCTTGCCGGGACAGGGGGGCGAGCAGTACTTC.

The chain couples TRBV19 to TRBJ1-2; tentative D call: TRBD1 (6 bases). CDR3 length: 13 residues. CDR1 LNHDA and CDR2 SQIVND come from the germline V gene (reference sequence). V lost 2 bases to trimming and J lost 5 bases, with 9 bases between them. The DNA of the CDR3 is TGTGCCAGTAGTATATCAGGACAGTATGGCTACACCTTC. Protein: CASSISGQYGYTF.

This clone rates as medium-sized (0.01 to 0.1%). The chain combines TRBV5-1 with TRBJ2-7, with 15 bases lining up with TRBD2. The CDR3 loop spans 17 amino acids. J gave up 0 bases and V 4 bases, and 5 bases lay outside the gene matches. Germline values: CDR1 SGHRS, CDR2 YFSETQ. CDR3 in amino acids: CASSPGTSGGFSYEQYF. As DNA, the CDR3 is TGCGCCAGCAGCCCCGGGACTAGCGGGGGGTTCTCCTACGAGCAGTACTTC.

The chain links TRBV7-2 to TRBJ1-4, with a possible D match to TRBD1 (6 bases). Germline CDR1 is SGHTA and CDR2 is FQGNSA. The CDR3 has 15 amino acids. Trimming removed 5 bases at V and 7 bases at J, with 17 bases between. The CDR3 DNA reads TGTGCCAGCAGCCTGCGGACAGTTTTAGGTGAAAAACTGTTTTTT. Encoded protein: CASSLRTVLGEKLFF.

The CDR3: CASSLAAGYYGYTF. The CDR3 region has the DNA TGTGCCAGCAGTTTGGCCGCGGGGTACTATGGCTACACCTTC. The rearrangement links TRBV27 to TRBJ1-2; the D is unclear. In germline, CDR1 is MNHEY, CDR2 SMNVEV (reference sequence). Trimming pared 3 bases from V and 3 bases from J, leaving 11 bases between. The CDR3 is 14 amino acids.

The chain is built from TRBV6-5 and TRBJ1-4, with TRBD1 identical over 7 bases. V lost 2 bases to trimming and J lost 7 bases; unmatched junction nucleotides: 7. The CDR3 loop spans 15 amino acids. Germline values: CDR1 MNHEY, CDR2 SVGAGI. CDR3 amino acids: CASSYAGGSGEKLFF. The CDR3 DNA reads as TGTGCCAGCAGTTACGCAGGGGGTTCTGGTGAAAAACTGTTTTTT.

The chain is built from TRBV6-6 and TRBJ1-4; D is ambiguous. The CDR3 extends over 16 amino acids. With 0 bases removed from V and 8 bases from J, the gap between germline ends came to 16 bases. The germline V gene has CDR1 MNHNY and CDR2 SVGAGI (reference sequence). Written as DNA, the CDR3 is TGTGCCAGCAGTTACTCGTCAGGATTTAGATTCGAAAAACTGTTTTTT. Protein: CASSYSSGFRFEKLFF.

J is TRBJ2-3 and V is TRBV6-5; no reliable D call. The CDR3 is 14 residues long. V was trimmed by 1 base and J by 6 bases, leaving 11 bases between them. Germline V gene data show CDR1 as MNHEY and CDR2 as SVGAGI. CDR3 sequence: CASSYWKHTDTQYF. The DNA of the CDR3 is TGTGCCAGCAGTTACTGGAAGCATACTGATACGCAGTATTTT.

The CDR3 reads CASSGSGGVVEQYF. The CDR3 DNA sequence: TGTGCCAGCAGCGGAAGCGGGGGGGTAGTCGAGCAGTACTTC. V gene TRBV9 combines with J gene TRBJ2-7; 10 bases are shared with TRBD2. With 3 bases clipped from V and 6 bases from J, the junction kept 6 bases outside the gene matches. Germline CDR1 reads SGDLS; CDR2 reads YYNGEE. The CDR3 is 14 amino acids.

The chain employs TRBV5-5 and TRBJ1-6, with D tentatively TRBD1 (6 bases). V was cut by 6 bases and J by 7 bases, with 17 bases left in between. This CDR3 comprises 15 residues. Germline V lookup: CDR1 SGHKS, CDR2 YYEKEE (reference sequence). The CDR3 sequence: CASTLRGGRNSPLHF. The CDR3 nucleotides are TGTGCCAGCACCCTGAGGGGGGGGCGAAATTCACCCCTCCACTTT.

The V and J genes are TRBV6-6 and TRBJ1-1, with D possibly matching TRBD1 (5 bases). Germline V gene sequence: CDR1 MNHNY, CDR2 SVGAGI (reference sequence). V lost 5 bases and J lost 0, with 7 bases in between. This CDR3 is 13 amino acids long. The CDR3 loop reads CASSQQVNTEAFF. The CDR3, as DNA: TGTGCCAGCAGTCAACAGGTGAACACTGAAGCTTTCTTT.

This clone was found a few times. The V gene is TRBV11-2, the J gene TRBJ1-2, with a weak D call TRBD1 (5 bases). Germline V gene data show CDR1 as SGHAT and CDR2 as FQNNGV. With 0 bases removed from V and 6 bases from J, the gap between germline ends came to 8 bases. The CDR3 has 13 residues. Written as DNA, the CDR3 is TGTGCCAGCAGCTTAGACAGGGATAATGGCTACACCTTC. Protein: CASSLDRDNGYTF.

The chain's CDR3 is CASSLGQGSNEQFF. The CDR3 nucleotides read TGCGCCAGCAGCTTGGGGCAGGGAAGCAATGAGCAGTTCTTC. V gene TRBV5-1 combines with J gene TRBJ2-1; D may be TRBD1 (5 bases). Trimming cost V 0 bases and J 6 bases, with 10 bases left between them. The V gene's germline CDR1 is SGHRS and CDR2 YFSETQ. There are 14 residues in the CDR3.

This chain connects TRBV5-1 to TRBJ1-3, with no clear D. The germline V and J ends were trimmed by 4 bases and 9 bases, with 8 bases remaining between them. Germline CDR1 is SGHRS and CDR2 is YFSETQ. The CDR3 extends over 11 amino acids. CDR3 in amino acids: CASSEGLTIYF. In nucleotides, the CDR3 is TGCGCCAGCAGCGAAGGACTCACCATATATTTT.

V and J are TRBV2 and TRBJ2-3; D is unclear. Deletions cut 3 bases from V and 2 bases from J, with 12 bases between. The germline V gene has CDR1 SNHLY and CDR2 FYNNEI. This CDR3 is 15 amino acids long. CDR3 sequence reads: CASSDLLPATDTQYF. CDR3 DNA sequence: TGTGCCAGCAGTGACTTACTACCAGCCACAGATACGCAGTATTTT.

V is TRBV5-1 and J is TRBJ2-5, with D possibly matching TRBD2 (6 bases). The CDR3 runs 14 residues. The germline V gene has CDR1 SGHRS and CDR2 YFSETQ. V gave up 2 bases and J gave up 3 bases, with 11 bases separating them. The DNA of the CDR3 is TGCGCCAGCAGCTTAGGGTGGGGGGAAGAGACCCAGTACTTC. This gives the protein CASSLGWGEETQYF. Full variable domain (rest looked up from reference TRBV5-1 and TRBJ2-5): KAGVTQTPRYLIKTRGQQVTLSCSPISGHRSVSWYQQTPGQGLQFLFEYFSETQRNKGNFPGRFSGRQFSNSRSEMNVSTLELGDSALYLCASSLGWGEETQYFGPGTRLLVL.

This clone has a handful of counts. The chain couples TRBV6-1 to TRBJ2-7; D unclear. This CDR3 comprises 12 residues. Per the germline V gene, CDR1 is MNHNS and CDR2 is SASEGT. Between the trimmed V and J ends, which lost 4 bases and 3 bases, there was a span of 7 bases. The CDR3 reads CASSAAIYEQYF. CDR3 in DNA: TGTGCCAGCAGTGCCGCAATCTACGAGCAGTACTTC.

The chain links TRBV4-3 to TRBJ1-6; 8 positions agree with TRBD1. Trimming removed 2 bases from V and 6 bases from J; junction bases left unmatched: 9. The germline V gene has CDR1 LGHNA and CDR2 YSLEER. There are 17 residues in the CDR3. CDR3 residues: CASSQLALTGVNSPLHF. The CDR3 DNA reads as TGCGCCAGCAGCCAACTTGCGCTGACAGGGGTTAATTCACCCCTCCACTTT.

The chain is built from TRBV7-9 and TRBJ2-1, with 9 bases fitting TRBD1. The trim removed 5 bases at V and 1 base at J, leaving 3 bases unmatched. Per the germline V gene, CDR1 is SEHNR and CDR2 is FQNEAQ (reference sequence). The CDR3 loop spans 15 amino acids. CDR3 amino acids: CASSRDRGSYNEQFF. CDR3 nucleotide sequence: TGTGCCAGCAGCCGTGACAGGGGGTCCTACAATGAGCAGTTCTTC.

V is TRBV4-3 and J is TRBJ1-2; maybe TRBD1 (5 bases). In germline, CDR1 is LGHNA, CDR2 YSLEER. Trimming pared 0 bases from V and 5 bases from J, leaving 19 bases between. This CDR3 comprises 17 residues. In DNA, the CDR3 is TGCGCCAGCAGCCAAGATTGGGGGGGTTCATCAGTTTATGGCTACACCTTC. This gives the protein CASSQDWGGSSVYGYTF.